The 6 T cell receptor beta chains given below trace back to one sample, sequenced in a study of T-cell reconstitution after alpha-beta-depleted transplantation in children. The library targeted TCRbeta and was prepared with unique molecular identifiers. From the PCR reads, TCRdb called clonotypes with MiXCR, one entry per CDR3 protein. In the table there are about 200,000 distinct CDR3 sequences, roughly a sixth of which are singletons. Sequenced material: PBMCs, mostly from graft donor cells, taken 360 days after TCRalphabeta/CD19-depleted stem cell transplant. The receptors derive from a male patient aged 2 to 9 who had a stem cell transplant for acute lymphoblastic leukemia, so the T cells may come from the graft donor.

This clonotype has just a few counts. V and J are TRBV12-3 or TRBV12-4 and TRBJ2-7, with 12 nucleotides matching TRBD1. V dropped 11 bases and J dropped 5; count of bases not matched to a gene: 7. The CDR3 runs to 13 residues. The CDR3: CACPGTGGHEQYF. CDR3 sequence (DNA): TGTGCCTGCCCGGGGACAGGGGGCCACGAGCAGTACTTC.

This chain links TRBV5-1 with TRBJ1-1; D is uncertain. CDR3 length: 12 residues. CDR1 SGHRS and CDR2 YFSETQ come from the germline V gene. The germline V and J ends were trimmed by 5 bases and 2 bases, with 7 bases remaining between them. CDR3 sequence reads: CASRDLNTEAFF. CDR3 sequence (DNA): TGCGCCAGCAGGGACCTTAACACTGAAGCTTTCTTT.

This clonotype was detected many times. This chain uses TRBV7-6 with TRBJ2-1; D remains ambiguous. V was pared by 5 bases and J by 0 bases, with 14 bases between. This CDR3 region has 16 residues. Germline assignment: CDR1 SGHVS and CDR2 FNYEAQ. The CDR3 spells CASSAGVLPSYNEQFF. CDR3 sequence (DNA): TGTGCCAGCAGCGCTGGGGTCCTTCCCTCCTACAATGAGCAGTTCTTC.

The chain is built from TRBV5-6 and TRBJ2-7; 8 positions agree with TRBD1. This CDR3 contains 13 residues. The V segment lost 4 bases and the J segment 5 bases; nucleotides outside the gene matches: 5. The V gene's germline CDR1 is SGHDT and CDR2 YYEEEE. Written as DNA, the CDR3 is TGTGCCAGCAGCGGGACAGGACCTAACGAGCAGTACTTC. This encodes CASSGTGPNEQYF.

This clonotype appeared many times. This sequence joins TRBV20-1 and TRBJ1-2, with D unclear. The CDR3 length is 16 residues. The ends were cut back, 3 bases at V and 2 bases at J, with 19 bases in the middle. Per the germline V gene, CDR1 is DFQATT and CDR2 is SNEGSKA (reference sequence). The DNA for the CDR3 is TGCAGTGCTAGTGAAAACGCAGCGATGGGAAACTATGGCTACACCTTC. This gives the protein CSASENAAMGNYGYTF.

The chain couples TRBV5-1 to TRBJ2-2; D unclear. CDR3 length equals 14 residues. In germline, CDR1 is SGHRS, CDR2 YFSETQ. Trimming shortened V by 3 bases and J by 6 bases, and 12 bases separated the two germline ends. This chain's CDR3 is CASSWKGSPGELFF. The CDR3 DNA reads TGCGCCAGCAGCTGGAAAGGGTCCCCCGGGGAGCTGTTTTTT.